This T cell receptor (beta chain) was identified during a study of cytomegalovirus exposure and HLA in healthy donors. 13 Jbeta primers and 60 Vbeta primers were used for the PCR. The repertoire was sequenced with immunoSEQ multiplex PCR; TCRdb's copy has only in-frame clones and lacks some. The repertoire includes 130,000 to 150,000 clones, around 85% of them detected once, and approximately 10% sits in the top ten. Comments on this clone: The antigen is undetermined.

Study results and caveats: Later work associated over 15,000 TCR beta sequences with HLA alleles at 0.05 false discovery rate. Later findings reportedly placed an Asian-associated ancestry cluster below the roughly 670-donor mean for N-insertions.

CDR3 length equals 15 residues. The germline V gene has CDR1 SGHAT and CDR2 FQNNGV. Trimming left V 5 bases short and J 0 bases short, with 13 bases between. This TCR came from a woman in her forties or fifties in good health and CMV-seropositive. This sequence joins TRBV11-2 and TRBJ1-1; D perhaps matches TRBD1 (6 bases). Sequenced sample: PBMCs. Written as DNA, the CDR3 is TGTGCCAGCAGCCGAATTGGACAGCTGAACACTGAAGCTTTCTTT. It translates to CASSRIGQLNTEAFF. Looking up the rest from reference TRBV11-2 and TRBJ1-1 gives the full variable domain: EAGVAQSPRYKIIEKRQSVAFWCNPISGHATLYWYQQILGQGPKLLIQFQNNGVVDDSQLPKDRFSAERLKGVDSTLKIQPAKLEDSAVYLCASSRIGQLNTEAFFGQGTRLTVV.